Presented here are 21 T cell receptor beta chains from one specimen sequenced in a study of OX40 agonist ivuxolimab in advanced cancers. The method behind the library was the immunoSEQ multiplex PCR assay. What TCRdb holds here is the immuneACCESS table cut down to in-frame rearrangements. Part of the clones is not present; checked against another copy, under half of the missing clones reflect an unresolved V gene, and the others are unexplained. The sample table holds fewer than 60,000 clones, of which less than 90% were seen once. The ten largest clones add up to 11% to 15% of the sample. The sequencing here drew on CD4+ or CD8+ T cells sorted from blood, taken in a trial of the OX40 agonist ivuxolimab. These receptors originate from an adult with an advanced solid tumor such as melanoma, head and neck, liver or kidney cancer.

The chain carries TRBV4-1 and TRBJ1-1; possibly TRBD1 for D (6 bases). Per germline, CDR1 MGHRA and CDR2 YSYEKL. V lost 1 base to trimming and J lost 6 bases, with 12 bases between them. CDR3 length equals 14 residues. This CDR3 reads CASSQGSGGAEAFF. CDR3 nucleotide sequence: TGCGCCAGCAGCCAAGGTTCTGGGGGCGCTGAAGCTTTCTTT.

J is TRBJ2-7 and V is TRBV9; D is tentatively TRBD1 or TRBD2 (6 bases each). Germline V gene lookup returns CDR1 SGDLS and CDR2 YYNGEE. The CDR3 loop spans 15 amino acids. V lost 0 bases, J lost 3 bases, and 13 bases lay in between. The CDR3, as DNA: TGTGCCAGCAGCGTAGGTATAGGGGGGAACTACGAGCAGTACTTC. Protein product: CASSVGIGGNYEQYF.

V usage is TRBV11-2 and J usage is TRBJ2-1; D uncertain. V lost 5 bases and J lost 0, with 8 bases in between. CDR1 and CDR2 from the germline V gene are SGHAT and FQNNGV. The CDR3 covers 14 residues. In DNA, the CDR3 is TGTGCCAGCAGCCCCCCAAGCTCCTACAATGAGCAGTTCTTC. Its translation is CASSPPSSYNEQFF.

The chain combines TRBV12-5 with TRBJ2-1; 8 bases are shared with TRBD1. The CDR3 length is 16 residues. Germline values: CDR1 LGHNT, CDR2 FRNRAP. The V and J ends lost 5 bases and 0 bases, in that order; junction bases with no gene match: 6. CDR3 in DNA: TGTGCTAGTGGTCGAGGTGGGACAGGCTCCTACAATGAGCAGTTCTTC. Translation gives CASGRGGTGSYNEQFF. The complete variable domain, with remaining parts taken from reference TRBV12-5 and TRBJ2-1, reads DARVTQTPRHKVTEMGQEVTMRCQPILGHNTVFWYRQTMMQGLELLAYFRNRAPLDDSGMPKDRFSAEMPDATLATLKIQPSEPRDSAVYFCASGRGGTGSYNEQFFGPGTRLTVL.

This chain joins TRBV5-6 and TRBJ2-3; D gene uncertain. The germline V gene has CDR1 SGHDT and CDR2 YYEEEE. V lost 0 bases and J lost 0, with 14 bases in between. The CDR3 length is 17 residues. CDR3 bases: TGTGCCAGCAGCTTGGCATCAGCCAAATTTAGCACAGATACGCAGTATTTT. Its translation: CASSLASAKFSTDTQYF.

This clone was found once. This chain links TRBV29-1 with TRBJ2-2; D is perhaps TRBD1 (6 bases). The V gene lost 4 bases and the J gene lost 1 base, with 10 bases spanning the gap. This CDR3 is built from 14 residues. Germline CDR1 reads SQVTM; CDR2 reads ANQGSEA. CDR3 nucleotides: TGCAGCGTTGGCGGACAGCGGAACACCGGGGAGCTGTTTTTT. This codes for CSVGGQRNTGELFF.

This clone appeared a single time. The gene calls are TRBV4-1 and TRBJ2-6; 11 nucleotides agree with TRBD2. Germline CDR1 MGHRA, CDR2 YSYEKL. The CDR3 has 18 amino acids. With 4 bases clipped from V and 0 bases from J, the junction kept 5 bases outside the gene matches. CDR3 protein: CASSPSGLADSGANVLTF. The CDR3 nucleotides read TGCGCCAGCAGCCCATCGGGACTAGCGGACTCTGGGGCCAACGTCCTGACTTTC.

This clone showed up just a few times. The chain joins TRBV7-9 to TRBJ1-2; tentative D call: TRBD1 (6 bases). V lost 3 bases to trimming and J lost 0 bases, with 14 bases between them. CDR1 and CDR2 (germline): SEHNR, FQNEAQ (reference sequence). The CDR3 runs 16 residues. The CDR3 sequence: CASSFGEGQPNYGYTF. DNA of the CDR3: TGTGCCAGCAGCTTCGGGGAAGGACAGCCTAACTATGGCTACACCTTC.

The J gene is TRBJ2-2, the V gene TRBV6-4, with D perhaps matching TRBD1 (6 bases). The germline V gene has CDR1 MRHNA and CDR2 SNTAGT. Trimming stripped 6 bases from V and 1 base from J, with 12 bases between. CDR3 length: 15 residues. CDR3 sequence: CASSRDIGNTGELFF. The DNA of the CDR3 is TGTGCCAGCAGCCGGGACATAGGGAACACCGGGGAGCTGTTTTTT.

This clone was found once. CDR3 protein: CASSPRADRGIQETQYF. DNA of the CDR3: TGTGCCAGCAGCCCTAGGGCGGACAGGGGTATCCAAGAGACCCAGTACTTC. The gene calls are TRBV7-9 and TRBJ2-5; TRBD1 matches at 9 bases. After removal of 5 bases from V and 1 base from J, the junction contained 11 bases not matched to a gene. There are 17 residues in the CDR3. CDR1 and CDR2 from the germline V gene are SEHNR and FQNEAQ (reference sequence). The full variable domain, completed using reference TRBV7-9 and TRBJ2-5, is DTGVSQNPRHKITKRGQNVTFRCDPISEHNRLYWYRQTLGQGPEFLTYFQNEAQLEKSRLLSDRFSAERPKGSFSTLEIQRTEQGDSAMYLCASSPRADRGIQETQYFGPGTRLLVL.

The chain recombines TRBV5-6 with TRBJ1-3; no firm D call. V was cut by 3 bases and J by 4 bases, with 5 bases left in between. The CDR3 covers 12 residues. Germline lookup yields CDR1 SGHDT and CDR2 YYEEEE. For the CDR3, the DNA is TGTGCCAGCAGCTACCTCGGAAACACCATATATTTT. Translated: CASSYLGNTIYF.

The chain carries TRBV4-3 and TRBJ2-7; 8 bases agree with TRBD1. Losses at the gene ends were 3 bases for V and 0 bases for J; bases not matched to a gene: 4. CDR1 is LGHNA, CDR2 YSLEER, per germline. The CDR3 is 15 residues long. CDR3 loop: CASSQRTGNSYEQYF. In DNA form, the CDR3 reads TGCGCCAGCAGCCAGAGGACAGGGAACTCCTACGAGCAGTACTTC.

V is TRBV4-2 and J is TRBJ2-3; 8 bases map to TRBD1. J lost 0 bases, V lost 2 bases, and 10 bases had no gene match. The germline CDR1 and CDR2 sequences are LGHNA and YNFKEQ. This CDR3 region has 18 residues. The CDR3 DNA reads TGTGCCAGCAGCCAAATGACGGCACAGGGGGAAAGCACAGATACGCAGTATTTT. It yields the protein CASSQMTAQGESTDTQYF.

CDR3 sequence (DNA): TGTGCCAGCAGTTTCAACGGACAGCACACTGAAGCTTTCTTT. Translated: CASSFNGQHTEAFF. The chain joins TRBV27 to TRBJ1-1; D may be TRBD1 (6 bases). The CDR3 covers 14 residues. Germline V gene data show CDR1 as MNHEY and CDR2 as SMNVEV (reference sequence). V was cut by 3 bases and J by 3 bases, with 11 bases left in between.

This chain joins TRBV4-1 and TRBJ1-5, with D unclear. The CDR3 has 13 amino acids. In germline, CDR1 is MGHRA, CDR2 YSYEKL. With 7 bases removed from V and 7 bases from J, the gap between germline ends came to 14 bases. CDR3 region: CASNKGVGQPQHF. The CDR3 DNA follows: TGCGCCAGCAACAAGGGAGTGGGGCAGCCCCAGCATTTT.

V usage is TRBV18 and J usage is TRBJ2-5; D is ambiguous. This CDR3 spans 13 amino acids. Trimming left V 3 bases short and J 4 bases short, with 9 bases between. CDR1 is KGHSH and CDR2 is LQKENI in the germline V gene. The CDR3 DNA reads TGTGCCAGCTCACCGGAGATTCGAGAGACCCAGTACTTC. This codes for CASSPEIRETQYF.

The CDR3 sequence: CASSYDGSFGEAFF. DNA of the CDR3: TGTGCCAGCAGTTACGACGGGTCCTTCGGGGAAGCTTTCTTT. The chain employs TRBV27 and TRBJ1-1; no definite D call. Trimming took off 4 bases at V and 8 bases at J, with 17 bases between the two ends. Germline loops: CDR1 MNHEY, CDR2 SMNVEV (reference sequence). The CDR3 runs to 14 residues.

This clone has only a few counts. The CDR3 loop is CASSSEASSGNTIYF. DNA of the CDR3: TGTGCCAGCAGCTCCGAGGCGAGCTCTGGAAACACCATATATTTT. J is TRBJ1-3 and V is TRBV11-2; D unclear. The germline V gene has CDR1 SGHAT and CDR2 FQNNGV. V was shortened by 4 bases and J by 0 bases, with 10 bases between the two germline ends. The CDR3 has 15 amino acids.

In the case of this clone: A much larger clone differs from this one at a single base, so this may be a read error. This sequence joins TRBV9 and TRBJ1-1; TRBD1 aligns across 8 bases. The CDR3 spans 13 residues. Trimming took 5 bases from V and 1 from J; bases not matched to a gene: 1. Germline lookup yields CDR1 SGDLS and CDR2 YYNGEE. CDR3 in DNA: TGTGCCAGCAGGGGGACAGGGAACACTGAAGCTTTCTTT. Protein: CASRGTGNTEAFF.

V usage is TRBV19 and J usage is TRBJ2-3; D is uncertain. Germline V gene sequence: CDR1 LNHDA, CDR2 SQIVND (reference sequence). The germline V and J ends were trimmed by 8 bases and 6 bases, with 9 bases remaining between them. This CDR3 contains 11 residues. The CDR3 sequence: CASQEADTQYF. CDR3 DNA: TGTGCCAGTCAGGAAGCGGATACGCAGTATTTT.

The chain uses TRBV5-6 and TRBJ2-1; D not certain. V was trimmed by 10 bases and J by 5 bases, leaving 16 bases between them. Germline assignment: CDR1 SGHDT and CDR2 YYEEEE. The length of the CDR3 is 13 residues. This CDR3 reads CAGGVSENNEQFF. DNA of the CDR3: TGTGCCGGCGGAGTGAGCGAGAACAATGAGCAGTTCTTC. Full variable domain (remainder filled in from reference TRBV5-6 and TRBJ2-1): DAGVTQSPTHLIKTRGQQVTLRCSPKSGHDTVSWYQQALGQGPQFIFQYYEEEERQRGNFPDRFSGHQFPNYSSELNVNALLLGDSALYLCAGGVSENNEQFFGPGTRLTVL.